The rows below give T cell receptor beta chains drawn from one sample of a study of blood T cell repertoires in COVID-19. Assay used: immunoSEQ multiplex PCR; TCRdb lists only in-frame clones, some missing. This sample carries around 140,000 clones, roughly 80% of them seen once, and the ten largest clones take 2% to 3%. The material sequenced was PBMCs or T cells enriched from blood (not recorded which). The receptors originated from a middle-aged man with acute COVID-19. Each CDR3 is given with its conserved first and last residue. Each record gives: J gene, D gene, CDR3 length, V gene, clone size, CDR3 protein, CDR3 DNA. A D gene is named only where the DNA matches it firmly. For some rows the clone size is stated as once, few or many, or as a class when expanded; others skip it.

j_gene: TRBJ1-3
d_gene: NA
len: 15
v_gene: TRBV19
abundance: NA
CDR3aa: CASIPSEVSGNTIYF
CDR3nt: TGTGCCAGTATCCCGTCGGAGGTCTCTGGAAACACCATATATTTT

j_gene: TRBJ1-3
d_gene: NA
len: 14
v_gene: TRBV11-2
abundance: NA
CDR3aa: CASSLETSGNTIYF
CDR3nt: TGTGCCAGCAGCCTTGAGACTTCTGGAAACACCATATATTTT

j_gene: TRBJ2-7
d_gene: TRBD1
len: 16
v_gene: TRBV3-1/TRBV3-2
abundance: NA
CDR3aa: CASSQGDSRVRYEQYF
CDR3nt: TGTGCCAGCAGCCAAGGGGACAGCAGGGTGCGGTACGAGCAGTACTTC

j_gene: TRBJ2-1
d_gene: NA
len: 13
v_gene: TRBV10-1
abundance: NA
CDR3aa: CASSELLENEQFF
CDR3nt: TGCGCCAGCAGTGAGTTGCTAGAGAATGAGCAGTTCTTC

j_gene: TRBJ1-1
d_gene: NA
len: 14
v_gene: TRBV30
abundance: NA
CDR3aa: CAWSLGHENTEAFF
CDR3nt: TGTGCCTGGAGTCTGGGACACGAGAACACTGAAGCTTTCTTT

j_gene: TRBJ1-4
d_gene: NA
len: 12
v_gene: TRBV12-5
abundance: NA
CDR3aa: CASGPGTGIGFF
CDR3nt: TGTGCTAGTGGTCCTGGTACAGGGATTGGGTTTTTT

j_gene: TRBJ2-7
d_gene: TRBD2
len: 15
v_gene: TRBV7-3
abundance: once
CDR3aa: CASSPYPGGPEEQYF
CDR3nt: TGTGCCAGCAGCCCCTACCCGGGAGGGCCTGAAGAGCAGTACTTC

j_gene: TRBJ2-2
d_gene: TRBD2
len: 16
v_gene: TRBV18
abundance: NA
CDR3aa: CASSPGTSGSTGELFF
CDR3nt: TGTGCCAGCTCACCAGGGACTAGCGGGAGTACCGGGGAGCTGTTTTTT

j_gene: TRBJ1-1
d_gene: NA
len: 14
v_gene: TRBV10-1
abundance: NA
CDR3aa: CASSDSGGNTEAFF
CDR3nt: TGCGCCAGCAGTGACTCGGGGGGCAACACTGAAGCTTTCTTT

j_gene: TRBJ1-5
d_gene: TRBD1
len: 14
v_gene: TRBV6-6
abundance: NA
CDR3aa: CASSWGQWNQPQHF
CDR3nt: TGTGCCAGCAGCTGGGGACAGTGGAATCAGCCCCAGCATTTT

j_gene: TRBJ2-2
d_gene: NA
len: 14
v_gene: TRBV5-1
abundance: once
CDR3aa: CASSLVANTGELFF
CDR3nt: TGCGCCAGCAGCTTGGTCGCGAACACCGGGGAGCTGTTTTTT

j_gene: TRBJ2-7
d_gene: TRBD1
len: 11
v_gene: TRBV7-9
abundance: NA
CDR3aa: CASSARGEQYF
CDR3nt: TGTGCCAGCAGCGCCAGGGGGGAGCAGTACTTC

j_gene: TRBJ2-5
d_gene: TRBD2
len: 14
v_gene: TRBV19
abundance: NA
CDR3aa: CATSQMRGIETQYF
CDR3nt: TGTGCCACCTCCCAAATGCGGGGGATAGAGACCCAGTACTTC

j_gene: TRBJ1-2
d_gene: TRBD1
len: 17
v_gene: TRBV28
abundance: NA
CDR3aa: CASSRGTGGASNYGYTF
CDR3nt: TGTGCCAGCAGCAGGGGGACAGGGGGCGCGTCTAACTATGGCTACACCTTC

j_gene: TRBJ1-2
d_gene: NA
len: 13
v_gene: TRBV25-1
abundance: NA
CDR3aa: CASSEPGLYGYTF
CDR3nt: TGTGCCAGCAGTGAACCAGGACTCTATGGCTACACCTTC

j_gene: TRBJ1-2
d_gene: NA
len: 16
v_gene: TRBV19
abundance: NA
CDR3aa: CASRSGPGEENYGYTF
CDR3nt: TGTGCCAGTAGAAGCGGGCCAGGAGAAGAGAACTATGGCTACACCTTC